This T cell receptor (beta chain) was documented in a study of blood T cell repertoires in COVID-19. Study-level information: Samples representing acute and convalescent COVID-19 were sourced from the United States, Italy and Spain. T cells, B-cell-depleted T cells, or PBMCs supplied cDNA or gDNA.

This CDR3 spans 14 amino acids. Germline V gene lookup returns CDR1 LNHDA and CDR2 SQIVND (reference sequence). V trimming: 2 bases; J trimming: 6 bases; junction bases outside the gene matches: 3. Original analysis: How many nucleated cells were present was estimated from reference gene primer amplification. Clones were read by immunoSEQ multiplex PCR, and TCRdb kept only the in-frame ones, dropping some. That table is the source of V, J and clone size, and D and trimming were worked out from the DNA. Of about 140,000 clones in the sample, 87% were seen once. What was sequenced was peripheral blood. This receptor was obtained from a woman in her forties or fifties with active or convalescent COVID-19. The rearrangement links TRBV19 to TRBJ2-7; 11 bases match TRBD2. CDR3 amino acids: CASSILAGGTEQYF. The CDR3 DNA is TGTGCCAGTAGTATACTAGCGGGAGGAACCGAGCAGTACTTC.